The subject of this entry is one T cell receptor beta chain. It was with 60 Vbeta and 13 Jbeta primers that the PCR ran. Methods used by the authors: An analysis that came later counted around 80 million unique TCR beta chains, about 10 million shared. Repertoires were generated with immunoSEQ multiplex PCR, while TCRdb's copy carries only in-frame clones and drops some. The V and J calls and the clone size are those of that table, but D and trimming were determined from the DNA. This sample has 120,000 or so clones, with 17% found just once. The sample comes from a study of cytomegalovirus exposure and HLA in healthy donors. Trimming pared 6 bases from V and 5 bases from J, leaving 20 bases between. The V gene's germline CDR1 is MNHNS and CDR2 SASEGT. The CDR3 contains 15 residues.

The rearrangement uses TRBV6-1 and TRBJ2-7; D remains unclear. The sample was PBMCs. The clonotype originates from a female donor in good health and CMV-seropositive. CDR3 residues: CASRSSFTPTDEQYF. The CDR3 nucleotides are TGTGCCAGCAGATCATCCTTTACTCCTACGGACGAGCAGTACTTC.